Following are 12 T cell receptor beta chains from one sample sequenced in a study of blood T cells in healthy people across ages. A second PCR of roughly 7 to 11 cycles used a sample-barcoded 5' primer and a J-beta primer mix. TCRdb reprocessed the 5' RACE reads with MiXCR, giving one entry per CDR3 protein. The data show 550,000 to 600,000 distinct CDR3 sequences, 45% to 55% seen once. Sequenced sample: blood. These receptors all stem from a man older than 75 in good health.

In its sample, this clonotype was seen a few times. This sequence joins TRBV10-3 and TRBJ2-7; possibly TRBD1 or TRBD2 for D (5 bases each). The CDR3 extends over 14 amino acids. V lost 7 bases to trimming and J lost 4 bases, with 17 bases between them. Germline loops: CDR1 ENHRY, CDR2 SYGVKD. This CDR3 is CAITPGTERYEQYF. The CDR3 DNA sequence: TGTGCCATCACCCCCGGGACGGAACGTTACGAGCAGTACTTC.

V usage is TRBV7-2 and J usage is TRBJ2-5; the match to TRBD2 covers 7 bases. Germline CDR1 and CDR2: SGHTA and FQGNSA. The ends lost 2 bases at V and 5 bases at J; junction bases unmatched: 8. The CDR3 consists of 15 residues. CDR3 nucleotide sequence: TGTGCCAGCAGCTTACAGGGAGGGTCGGGGGAGACCCAGTACTTC. Amino acid sequence: CASSLQGGSGETQYF.

This clonotype has a handful of counts. This chain uses TRBV10-3 with TRBJ2-1; D assignment may be TRBD1 or TRBD2 (6 bases each). The CDR3 extends over 14 amino acids. The germline CDR1 and CDR2 sequences are ENHRY and SYGVKD. The V and J ends lost 0 bases and 7 bases respectively, with 10 bases between them. The CDR3 sequence is CAISESGGVNEQFF. The CDR3 DNA is TGTGCCATCAGTGAGTCGGGGGGCGTGAATGAGCAGTTCTTC.

Worth noting for this clonotype: A much larger clone differs from this one at a single base, so this may be a read error. The V call is TRBV10-3, the J call TRBJ1-5, with D uncertain. This CDR3 is 14 amino acids long. The ends were cut back, 3 bases at V and 6 bases at J, with 12 bases in the middle. Germline-derived CDR1 and CDR2 are ENHRY and SYGVKD. CDR3 in DNA: TGTGCCATCAGTGAAAGAGGGATAGGTCAGCCCCAGCATTTT. Translated: CAISERGIGQPQHF.

This clonotype was seen many times. The chain is built from TRBV6-5 and TRBJ1-2; TRBD1 matches 7 bases. Trimming at V came to 7 bases and at J to 4 bases, leaving 6 bases not matched to a gene. Germline CDR1 and CDR2: MNHEY and SVGAGI. The CDR3 totals 13 residues. CDR3 residues: CASIDRASYGYTF. The CDR3 bases are TGTGCCAGCATCGACAGGGCCAGCTATGGCTACACCTTC.

The CDR3: CASSSSGTGGRKQFF. DNA of the CDR3: TGTGCCAGCAGCTCCTCCGGGACAGGGGGCCGGAAGCAGTTCTTC. The V call is TRBV7-9, the J call TRBJ2-1; 12 positions match TRBD1. V lost 4 bases and J lost 11; bases outside the gene matches: 9. The CDR3 consists of 15 residues. Germline values: CDR1 SEHNR, CDR2 FQNEAQ (reference sequence).

The chain is built from TRBV7-9 and TRBJ1-5; D is uncertain. With 1 base removed from V and 4 bases from J, the gap between germline ends came to 11 bases. Germline V CDR1 and CDR2: SEHNR, FQNEAQ (reference sequence). This CDR3 has 15 amino acids. The CDR3 region is CASSLGAALNQPQHF. Here the CDR3 DNA reads TGTGCCAGCAGCTTAGGGGCAGCCCTAAATCAGCCCCAGCATTTT.

This chain connects TRBV29-1 to TRBJ1-4, with D possibly TRBD1 on 5 matching bases. Trimming took off 1 base at V and 7 bases at J, with 19 bases between the two ends. CDR3 length: 16 residues. The germline gives CDR1 SQVTM, CDR2 ANQGSEA. Here the CDR3 reads CSVEGSDSEQTEKLFF. The CDR3 nucleotides are TGCAGCGTTGAAGGGTCCGACAGCGAACAGACTGAAAAACTGTTTTTT.

The chain combines TRBV29-1 with TRBJ2-3; D remains ambiguous. The CDR3 covers 12 residues. V shed 4 bases and J shed 2 bases, with 7 bases lying between them. In germline, CDR1 is SQVTM, CDR2 ANQGSEA. CDR3 sequence reads: CSVGTTTDTQYF. In DNA form, the CDR3 reads TGCAGCGTTGGAACTACCACAGATACGCAGTATTTT.

The count of this clonotype is one. J is TRBJ1-1 and V is TRBV5-1; the D gene is possibly TRBD1 (5 bases). V was trimmed by 0 bases and J by 1 base, leaving 10 bases between them. Germline V gene data show CDR1 as SGHRS and CDR2 as YFSETQ. The CDR3 is 15 residues long. The CDR3 region is CASSLDGGTNTEAFF. In nucleotides, the CDR3 is TGCGCCAGCAGCTTGGATGGGGGGACGAACACTGAAGCTTTCTTT.

The chain uses TRBV7-2 and TRBJ2-3, with D unclear. The CDR3 totals 13 residues. V dropped 4 bases and J dropped 8 bases, with 13 bases sitting between them. Looked up from germline, CDR1 is SGHTA and CDR2 is FQGNSA. The chain's CDR3 is CASSSTLGPTQYF. The CDR3 DNA follows: TGTGCCAGCAGCTCCACTTTAGGGCCTACGCAGTATTTT.

The rearrangement uses TRBV20-1 and TRBJ2-7; possibly TRBD2 for D (5 bases). The closer fit of TRBJ2-4 to the DNA end suggests the J call may be wrong. The CDR3 sequence is 12 residues long. Germline loops: CDR1 DFQATT, CDR2 SNEGSKA (reference sequence). The CDR3 DNA is TGCAGTGCTACAGCTAGCCGGGCCATTCAGTACTTC. Amino acid sequence: CSATASRAIQYF.